This T cell receptor (beta chain) was retrieved from a study of cytomegalovirus exposure and HLA in healthy donors. As regards this clone: Its antigen is as yet unknown.

This CDR3 is built from 14 residues. With 6 bases removed from V and 7 bases from J, the gap between germline ends came to 15 bases. Germline loops: CDR1 WSHSY, CDR2 SAAADI. General study results and limits: Available immune exposure information was restricted to CMV serostatus only. Later examination showed HLA-associated TCR beta chains had greater clonal expansion than equally common others. HLA alleles were associated with 16,000 or so TCR beta sequences in a later analysis at 0.05 false discovery rate.

The PCR was carried out with 60 Vbeta primers and 13 Jbeta primers. Repertoires were generated with immunoSEQ multiplex PCR, while TCRdb's copy carries only in-frame clones and drops some. The sample includes 90,000 to 150,000 clones, approximately 80% of them seen just once. This chain connects TRBV10-2 to TRBJ1-4; a possible D gene is TRBD1 (5 bases). This sequence was found in a woman between 18 and 29 years old in good health and CMV-seronegative. The sample taken for sequencing was PBMCs. CDR3 region: CASSAGTLSEKLFF. For the CDR3, the DNA is TGCGCCAGCAGCGCCGGGACTTTAAGTGAAAAACTGTTTTTT.